The rows below give T cell receptor beta chains drawn from one sample of a study of cytomegalovirus exposure and HLA in healthy donors. The assay was immunoSEQ multiplex PCR, and TCRdb's table has in-frame clones only and misses some. The sample records roughly 96,000 clones, approximately 72% being singletons. Sequencing input: PBMCs. The receptor set was obtained from a female donor in good health and CMV-seropositive. CDR3s leave out the opening cysteine and the closing phenylalanine or tryptophan.

j_gene: TRBJ2-7; v_gene: TRBV6-6; CDR3aa: ASSTGQKYEQY
j_gene: TRBJ1-3; v_gene: TRBV7-2; CDR3aa: ASSLGQRNTIY
j_gene: TRBJ1-1; v_gene: TRBV11-2; CDR3aa: ASSLGTGSLNTEAF
j_gene: TRBJ1-1; v_gene: TRBV14; CDR3aa: ASRQIKVGDSEAF
j_gene: TRBJ2-1; v_gene: TRBV5-6; CDR3aa: ASSLYNQYNEQF
j_gene: TRBJ1-5; v_gene: TRBV27; CDR3aa: ASGRPGGQPQH
j_gene: TRBJ1-5; v_gene: TRBV30; CDR3aa: AWSVGGMVNQPQH
j_gene: TRBJ2-7; v_gene: TRBV4-1; CDR3aa: ASSQSPGGTYEQY
j_gene: TRBJ2-1; v_gene: TRBV18; CDR3aa: ASSPTGGAINEQF
j_gene: TRBJ1-2; v_gene: TRBV4-1; CDR3aa: ASSQGDQGGYT
j_gene: TRBJ2-2; v_gene: TRBV4-1; CDR3aa: ASSQDEGANTGELF
j_gene: TRBJ2-1; v_gene: TRBV30; CDR3aa: AWSPATSGRNEQF
j_gene: TRBJ2-1; v_gene: TRBV7-9; CDR3aa: ASSLAQGSYNEQF
j_gene: TRBJ2-7; v_gene: TRBV5-6; CDR3aa: ASSYGQGLYEQY
j_gene: TRBJ1-6; v_gene: TRBV6-5; CDR3aa: ASSYATGGDSPLH
j_gene: TRBJ2-1; v_gene: TRBV10-3; CDR3aa: AISEVIREWAF
j_gene: TRBJ1-5; v_gene: TRBV7-2; CDR3aa: ASSLVASRGNQPQH
j_gene: TRBJ2-7; v_gene: TRBV7-8; CDR3aa: ASRSSGSSYEQY
j_gene: TRBJ1-6; v_gene: TRBV10-3; CDR3aa: AIRIDRVDSPLH
j_gene: TRBJ2-1; v_gene: TRBV15; CDR3aa: ATSSGLAGAEQF
j_gene: TRBJ2-2; v_gene: TRBV29-1; CDR3aa: SVGLAGGTGELF
j_gene: TRBJ2-3; v_gene: TRBV4-1; CDR3aa: ASRQMDSDTDTQY
j_gene: TRBJ1-1; v_gene: TRBV19; CDR3aa: ASTPDRMNTEAF
j_gene: TRBJ1-5; v_gene: TRBV28; CDR3aa: ASSSRVKPQH
j_gene: TRBJ1-3; v_gene: TRBV6-5; CDR3aa: ASRRGRSGNTIY
j_gene: TRBJ2-2; v_gene: TRBV5-1; CDR3aa: ASSLASGTNTGELF
j_gene: TRBJ2-5; v_gene: TRBV4-1; CDR3aa: ASSHGLAGGETQY
j_gene: TRBJ2-7; v_gene: TRBV6-6; CDR3aa: ASRDYPIEQY
j_gene: TRBJ1-1; v_gene: TRBV30; CDR3aa: AWGLWVNTEAF
j_gene: TRBJ2-5; v_gene: TRBV11-2; CDR3aa: ASSFLERGIGETQY
j_gene: TRBJ1-4; v_gene: TRBV30; CDR3aa: AWSSDRELEKLF
j_gene: TRBJ2-1; v_gene: TRBV30; CDR3aa: AWSPYRVGNEQF
j_gene: TRBJ1-1; v_gene: TRBV2; CDR3aa: ASAGQRNTEAF
j_gene: TRBJ2-7; v_gene: TRBV30; CDR3aa: AWQWTGTRSSEQY
j_gene: TRBJ2-4; v_gene: TRBV7-2; CDR3aa: ASSLGLAADIQY
j_gene: TRBJ1-2; v_gene: TRBV6-1; CDR3aa: ASRGQGNYGYT
j_gene: TRBJ2-1; v_gene: TRBV7-8; CDR3aa: ASSLVGLAWDNEQF
j_gene: TRBJ2-7; v_gene: TRBV5-1; CDR3aa: ASSSGTSGLYEQY
j_gene: TRBJ2-3; v_gene: TRBV7-6; CDR3aa: ASSLQALTDTQY
j_gene: TRBJ2-1; v_gene: TRBV4-1; CDR3aa: ASSQVPAGGVDEQF
j_gene: TRBJ1-2; v_gene: TRBV4-1; CDR3aa: ASSQPGTANYGYT
j_gene: TRBJ2-1; v_gene: TRBV11-2; CDR3aa: ASSLVWGGWNEQF
j_gene: TRBJ2-7; v_gene: TRBV4-2; CDR3aa: ASSQEGTSGRASYEQY
j_gene: TRBJ2-2; v_gene: TRBV27; CDR3aa: ASSQAPPQGCNTGELF
j_gene: TRBJ2-5; v_gene: TRBV10-2; CDR3aa: ASTPSLTSGRQETQY
j_gene: TRBJ1-5; v_gene: TRBV5-1; CDR3aa: ASSQPGTAGQPQH
j_gene: TRBJ1-2; v_gene: TRBV7-2; CDR3aa: ASSTLPGEGYT
j_gene: TRBJ2-7; v_gene: TRBV10-3; CDR3aa: AISESIGLAGVGQY
j_gene: TRBJ1-5; v_gene: TRBV7-2; CDR3aa: ASSVTGNSNQPQH